This is a list of T cell receptor beta chains from one sample in a study of T cells in Graves' hyperthyroidism and ophthalmopathy. TCRdb passed the multiplex PCR reads through MiXCR, listing each CDR3 protein once. This sample yields 300,000 to 350,000 distinct CDR3 sequences, of which around a sixth are seen a single time; roughly 16% belongs to the top ten. The sequenced material came from blood. These receptor sequences come from a woman aged 40-49 years with Graves' ophthalmopathy. The CDR3 runs from the conserved cysteine through the conserved F or W. Each record gives: clone size, V gene, J gene, D gene, CDR3 DNA, CDR3 protein. D genes are given only for firm matches. Part of the rows lack a size; the others show once, few, many or a class for expanded clones.

.	TRBV5-1	TRBJ2-7	.	TGCGCCAGCAGCCCCAAGGACCTCAGGGGGGTCGAGCAGTACTTC	CASSPKDLRGVEQYF
many	TRBV6-1	TRBJ2-2	TRBD2	TGTGCCAGCAAGACTAGCGGGAGTACCACCGGGGAGCTGTTTTTT	CASKTSGSTTGELFF
many	TRBV19	TRBJ1-5	.	TGTGCCAGTAGTATGGGACGGAACAATCAGCCCCAGCATTTT	CASSMGRNNQPQHF
many	TRBV28	TRBJ2-2	TRBD1	TGTGCCAGCTCCCCAATCGGGACAGGGGGTACCGGGGAGCTGTTTTTT	CASSPIGTGGTGELFF
.	TRBV28	TRBJ1-6	TRBD1	TGTGCCAGCAGTGAGGATCTTATGGACAGGGGGCGGAATTCACCCCTCCACTTT	CASSEDLMDRGRNSPLHF
many	TRBV4-1	TRBJ2-7	.	TGCGCCAGCAGCCAAGATCGGGACTACGAGCAGTACTTC	CASSQDRDYEQYF
few	TRBV20-1	TRBJ1-4	.	TGCAGTGCTAGAGATCATCGGACAGCTAATGAAAAACTGTTTTTT	CSARDHRTANEKLFF
.	TRBV28	TRBJ2-5	TRBD2	TGTGCCAGCAGTTCTTCTACACTGGGACTAGCGGGAGGGGTGAACTTC	CASSSSTLGLAGGVNF
few	TRBV20-1	TRBJ2-5	.	TGCAGTGCTAGAGGGGGCTTAGAGACCCAGTACTTC	CSARGGLETQYF
many	TRBV12-3/TRBV12-4	TRBJ1-3	.	TGTGCCAGCAGACCGGGACAAATCTCTGGAAACACCATATATTTT	CASRPGQISGNTIYF
many	TRBV25-1	TRBJ2-7	TRBD1	TGTGCCAGCAGTGAATACTTCCCCCCCGGGACAGGTGTGGACGAGCAGTACTTC	CASSEYFPPGTGVDEQYF
.	TRBV15	TRBJ1-5	.	TGTGCCACCAGCAGACGGTTCGATCAGCCCCAGCTTTTT	CATSRRFDQPQLF
many	TRBV12-3/TRBV12-4	TRBJ1-5	.	TGTGCCAGCAGTTTAGCACGGGTCGGGGGGGAGCCCCAGCATTTT	CASSLARVGGEPQHF
many	TRBV5-1	TRBJ1-1	TRBD1	TGCGCCAGCAGCTTAGACGGACAGGGTTCATGGACTGAAGCTTTCTTT	CASSLDGQGSWTEAFF
.	TRBV30	TRBJ1-5	TRBD1	TGTGCCTGGAGGAAGACAGGGGTTAATCAGCCCCAGCATTTT	CAWRKTGVNQPQHF
many	TRBV12-3/TRBV12-4	TRBJ2-5	.	TGTGCCAGCAGCCTCGGGGGAGAGGAGACCCAGTACTTC	CASSLGGEETQYF
once	TRBV20-1	TRBJ1-1	.	TGCAGTGCAACTACAGAGAACACTGAAGCTTTCTTT	CSATTENTEAFF
many	TRBV6-5	TRBJ1-5	TRBD1	TGTGCCAGCAGTTCCAAGGGACAGGGAGTTAGTGCAGGCAATCAGCCCCAGCATTTT	CASSSKGQGVSAGNQPQHF
.	TRBV24-1	TRBJ1-2	.	TGTGCCACCAGTGACAGCCTGCTCACCTATGGCTACACCTTC	CATSDSLLTYGYTF
few	TRBV4-2	TRBJ2-2	TRBD2	TGTGCCAGCAGCCAAGGGATAGTCGGGCTAGCGGGAGGGGAGCTGTTTTTT	CASSQGIVGLAGGELFF
many	TRBV19	TRBJ1-5	.	TGTGCCAGTAGCAGTGACCATAGCAATCAGCCCCAGCATTTT	CASSSDHSNQPQHF
few	TRBV4-2	TRBJ2-5	.	TGTGCCAGCAGCCAAGCTGTAGGCCGGGACCGACACCAAGAGACCCAGTACTTC	CASSQAVGRDRHQETQYF
.	TRBV7-8	TRBJ2-7	TRBD1	TGTGCCAGCAGCTTAGCACGAGGGGGCGAGTACGAGCAGTACTTC	CASSLARGGEYEQYF
.	TRBV20-1	TRBJ1-6	.	TGCAGTGCTAGCGTGGACACGATTTCACCCCTCCACTTT	CSASVDTISPLHF
many	TRBV13	TRBJ1-2	.	TGTGCCAGCAGCTTGATCACGGACCCCGGCCGTGGCTACACCTTC	CASSLITDPGRGYTF
many	TRBV7-9	TRBJ1-2	.	TGTGCCAGCAGTTTGGGGGGATCCTATGGCTACACCTTC	CASSLGGSYGYTF
many	TRBV20-1	TRBJ2-7	TRBD2	TGCAGCTCAGAAGCGGGAGGGTACGAGCAGTACTTC	CSSEAGGYEQYF
.	TRBV28	TRBJ2-5	TRBD1	TGTGCCAGCAGTTCCCCCGGGACAGGGGGCCTGAAGACCCAGTACTTC	CASSSPGTGGLKTQYF
many	TRBV5-1	TRBJ1-2	.	TGCGCCAGCAGCTTGGTCGTAGGGACCCATGGCTACACCTTC	CASSLVVGTHGYTF
.	TRBV7-2	TRBJ2-7	.	TGTGCCAGCAGCTTAGAGGGAATATCGTACGAGCAGTACTTC	CASSLEGISYEQYF
many	TRBV5-1	TRBJ2-7	TRBD2	TGCGCCAGCAGCTTGGAAGGTAGCGGGAGCTACGAGCAGTACTTC	CASSLEGSGSYEQYF
many	TRBV28	TRBJ1-5	.	TGTGCCACCAAACAGGGTTATCAGCCCCAGCATTTT	CATKQGYQPQHF
.	TRBV7-9	TRBJ2-2	.	TGTGCCAGCACCCAGGGACCAGGGAACACCGGGGAGCTGTTTTTT	CASTQGPGNTGELFF
once	TRBV12-3/TRBV12-4	TRBJ2-7	.	TGTGCCACCCGACAGGGAGGGCCCTACGAGCAGTACTTC	CATRQGGPYEQYF
many	TRBV28	TRBJ1-5	.	TGTGCCAGCAGACTACTAGGTAATCAGCCCCAGCATTTT	CASRLLGNQPQHF
many	TRBV28	TRBJ1-2	.	TGTGCCAGCAGTTTGCGGGGGGCTGCTGGCTACACCTTC	CASSLRGAAGYTF
many	TRBV6-5	TRBJ1-5	.	TGTGCCAGCAGTTCCTCAGGGGTTTTACGTCAGCCCCAGCATTTT	CASSSSGVLRQPQHF
few	TRBV4-1	TRBJ1-1	.	TGCGCCAGCAGGAAAACGGGGGGTCACACTGAAGCTTTCTTT	CASRKTGGHTEAFF
few	TRBV2	TRBJ1-3	.	TGTGCCAGCCATCGAGGGGCCTCCTCTGGAAACACCATATATTTT	CASHRGASSGNTIYF
.	TRBV12-3/TRBV12-4	TRBJ2-7	TRBD2	TGTGCCAGCAGGTACGAGACTAGCGGGCCATCCTACGAGCAGTACTTC	CASRYETSGPSYEQYF
many	TRBV19	TRBJ1-1	.	TGTGCCAGTAGGTTCAGGGCCGTGAACACTGAAGCTTTCTTT	CASRFRAVNTEAFF
.	TRBV6-2/TRBV6-3	TRBJ2-7	.	TGTGCCAGCTTCGGGGAAGCCTACGAGCAGTACTTC	CASFGEAYEQYF
many	TRBV30	TRBJ2-2	.	TGTGCCTGGAAACCCCAGGGGAGTGTGGTGACCGGGGAGCTGTTTTTT	CAWKPQGSVVTGELFF
many	TRBV6-2/TRBV6-3	TRBJ2-7	.	TGTGCCAGCAGTTACTCCGGACCCGGAACTCCATCATCACTTTACGAGCAGTACTTC	CASSYSGPGTPSSLYEQYF
.	TRBV6-5	TRBJ2-2	.	TGTGCCAGCAGTTACTCAAGGAGGACCGGGGAGCTGTTTTTT	CASSYSRRTGELFF
many	TRBV29-1	TRBJ2-7	.	TGCAGCGTGATATTCCAGGGAAACTACGAGCAGTACTTC	CSVIFQGNYEQYF
many	TRBV29-1	TRBJ1-1	.	TGCAGCGTGGAAACAGGGACGGTTGGCCCTGAAGCTTTCTTT	CSVETGTVGPEAFF
many	TRBV28	TRBJ2-5	TRBD2	TGTGCCAGCACAGTACTAGCGGGAGAAGAGACCCAGTACTTC	CASTVLAGEETQYF
.	TRBV6-1	TRBJ2-5	TRBD1	TGTGCCAGCAGAAAGACAGGGGCGGGGCAAGAGACCCAGTACTTC	CASRKTGAGQETQYF
many	TRBV7-7	TRBJ2-2	.	TGTGCTAGCAGCTTAAGTCAGCCGGAGGAGGAGCTGTTTTTT	CASSLSQPEEELFF
many	TRBV6-5	TRBJ1-5	.	TGTGCCAGCAGTTACTCAGGACCCCACGGGGAGCCCCAGCATTTT	CASSYSGPHGEPQHF
many	TRBV7-9	TRBJ1-1	.	TGTGCCAGCAGCTTAAGGCTGGGAGGTTTGAACACTGAAGCTTTCTTT	CASSLRLGGLNTEAFF
many	TRBV10-1	TRBJ1-1	.	TGCGCCAGCCGGGGCAGCTTGAACACTGAAGCTTTCTTT	CASRGSLNTEAFF
many	TRBV12-3/TRBV12-4	TRBJ2-7	.	TGTGCCAGCAGTCGGACAGCGGGGGAGCAGTACTTC	CASSRTAGEQYF
many	TRBV19	TRBJ1-5	.	TGTGCCACCCAACAGGGACATAGCAATCAGCCCCAGCATTTT	CATQQGHSNQPQHF